Ten or more counts support the clone carrying this TCR beta chain. The sample comes from a study of blood T cells in healthy people across ages. Study as a whole: Every two T cells gave about one barcoded beta molecule via template switching.

A second PCR of 7 to 11 cycles used a sample-barcoded 5' primer and a J-beta primer mix. TCRdb itself ran the 5' RACE reads through MiXCR, one entry per CDR3 protein. The sample lists roughly 680,000 distinct CDR3 sequences, 52% seen once, with approximately 13% in the top ten. The source is a woman aged 80 or over in good health. Sample: blood.

The CDR3 bases are TGTGCCACCAGCAGAGATCTCACTAGCGGTGACAATGAGCAGTTCTTC. Protein product: CATSRDLTSGDNEQFF. V gene TRBV15 combines with J gene TRBJ2-1; 8 bases line up with TRBD2. Germline V gene sequence: CDR1 LNHNV, CDR2 YYDKDF (reference sequence). The CDR3 sequence is 16 residues long. After removal of 0 bases from V and 5 bases from J, the junction contained 6 bases not matched to a gene.